The 24 T cell receptor beta chains in this list originate from one sample, sequenced in a study of identical twins' blood T cells. A single record per CDR3 protein comes from TCRdb applying MiXCR to the 5' RACE reads. The repertoire consists of 300,000 to 450,000 distinct CDR3 sequences, with about 28% occurring once and the leading ten covering approximately 6.6%. The sequenced sample was PBMCs. The origin of the receptors is a woman aged 18-49 years in good health.

This clonotype was counted only a few times. This chain uses TRBV24-1 with TRBJ1-4, with D maybe TRBD1 (5 bases). The germline V and J ends were trimmed by 4 bases and 5 bases, with 13 bases remaining between them. The CDR3 covers 15 residues. Germline-derived CDR1 and CDR2 are KGHDR and SFDVKD. Here the CDR3 reads CATSDPGTGNEKLFF. CDR3 nucleotides: TGTGCCACCAGTGACCCTGGGACGGGGAATGAAAAACTGTTTTTT.

CDR3 DNA: TGCGCCAGCAGGGTCGTGGGGGGAAACACTGAAGCTTTCTTT. Its translation is CASRVVGGNTEAFF. The V and J genes are TRBV5-1 and TRBJ1-1; tentative D call: TRBD1 (5 bases). In germline, CDR1 is SGHRS, CDR2 YFSETQ. V shed 5 bases and J shed 2 bases, with 13 bases lying between them. The CDR3 is 14 amino acids.

This clonotype was counted many times. This chain uses TRBV20-1 with TRBJ1-2; 7 positions agree with TRBD1. Germline values: CDR1 DFQATT, CDR2 SNEGSKA (reference sequence). The CDR3 covers 13 residues. V lost 6 bases to trimming and J lost 5 bases; unmatched junction nucleotides: 9. CDR3: CSAPRDSQYGYTF. The DNA for the CDR3 is TGCAGTGCCCCTAGGGACAGTCAATATGGCTACACCTTC.

The chain uses TRBV7-2 and TRBJ2-7; 10 bases are shared with TRBD2. J lost 2 bases, V lost 6 bases, and 13 bases had no gene match. Germline CDR1 and CDR2: SGHTA and FQGNSA. The length of the CDR3 is 17 residues. The CDR3 coding sequence is TGTGCCAGCAGTCAACGGGCAAGCGGGAGGGGCACCTACGAGCAGTACTTC. Protein sequence: CASSQRASGRGTYEQYF. The entire variable domain, with the rest obtained from reference TRBV7-2 and TRBJ2-7, is as follows: GAGVSQSPSNKVTEKGKDVELRCDPISGHTALYWYRQSLGQGLEFLIYFQGNSAPDKSGLPSDRFSAERTGGSVSTLTIQRTQQEDSAVYLCASSQRASGRGTYEQYFGPGTRLTVT.

V and J are TRBV25-1 and TRBJ1-2, with D unresolved. Trimming left V 3 bases short and J 0 bases short, with 5 bases between. This CDR3 contains 13 residues. Per the germline V gene, CDR1 is MGHDK and CDR2 is SYGVNS. CDR3 residues: CASSERANYGYTF. The CDR3 DNA reads as TGTGCCAGCAGTGAGCGGGCTAACTATGGCTACACCTTC.

V usage is TRBV2 and J usage is TRBJ2-2, with TRBD2 matching 7 bases. Germline V gives CDR1 SNHLY, CDR2 FYNNEI. Trimming at V came to 2 bases and at J to 4 bases, leaving 4 bases not matched to a gene. The length of the CDR3 is 15 residues. The CDR3 reads CASSEMGGTTGELFF. The CDR3 nucleotides are TGTGCCAGCAGTGAAATGGGGGGGACCACCGGGGAGCTGTTTTTT.

The table lists this clonotype with a few counts. This rearrangement joins TRBV7-9 to TRBJ1-6, with TRBD1 matching over 8 bases. CDR1 SEHNR and CDR2 FQNEAQ come from the germline V gene (reference sequence). Unmatched junction bases numbered 10, after V lost 5 bases and J lost 7 bases. There are 16 residues in the CDR3. CDR3 DNA sequence: TGTGCCAGCAGCACCTCCACAGGGGGTTCGAATTCACCCCTCCACTTT. The encoded protein is CASSTSTGGSNSPLHF. Together with reference TRBV7-9 and TRBJ1-6, the CDR3 gives the full variable domain: DTGVSQNPRHKITKRGQNVTFRCDPISEHNRLYWYRQTLGQGPEFLTYFQNEAQLEKSRLLSDRFSAERPKGSFSTLEIQRTEQGDSAMYLCASSTSTGGSNSPLHFGNGTRLTVT.

The J gene is TRBJ2-2, the V gene TRBV5-4; TRBD1 aligns across 9 bases. J lost 5 bases, V lost 2 bases, and 7 bases had no gene match. The CDR3 has 16 residues. Germline assignment: CDR1 SGHNT and CDR2 YYREEE (reference sequence). The CDR3 DNA reads as TGTGCCAGCAGCTTACAGGGGGCGATGAAAACCGGGGAGCTGTTTTTT. As protein: CASSLQGAMKTGELFF.

Comments on this clonotype: A much more abundant neighbour one base away suggests this may be a read error. The chain recombines TRBV9 with TRBJ1-2; D is ambiguous. CDR3 length: 11 amino acids. Germline CDR1 is SGDLS and CDR2 is YYNGEE. In nucleotides, the CDR3 is TGTGCCAGCAGCGTAGGTGAAGGCTGCACCTTC. Amino acids: CASSVGEGCTF.

J is TRBJ2-7 and V is TRBV7-2; D gene ambiguous. The germline gives CDR1 SGHTA, CDR2 FQGNSA. The CDR3 has 13 amino acids. V gave up 1 base and J gave up 3 bases, with 7 bases separating them. The CDR3 bases are TGTGCCAGCAGCTTAGGTTTGTTCTACGAGCAGTACTTC. Translation: CASSLGLFYEQYF.

There are a few counts of this clonotype. The rearrangement uses TRBV19 and TRBJ1-2; D uncertain. The CDR3 loop spans 13 amino acids. Between the trimmed V and J ends, which lost 6 bases and 2 bases, there was a span of 10 bases. Germline V gene data show CDR1 as LNHDA and CDR2 as SQIVND (reference sequence). Here the CDR3 DNA reads TGTGCCAGTAGACTGAGAGGGAACTATGGCTACACCTTC. This translates into CASRLRGNYGYTF. Using reference TRBV19 and TRBJ1-2 for the parts outside the CDR3, the full variable domain is DGGITQSPKYLFRKEGQNVTLSCEQNLNHDAMYWYRQDPGQGLRLIYYSQIVNDFQKGDIAEGYSVSREKKESFPLTVTSAQKNPTAFYLCASRLRGNYGYTFGSGTRLTVV.

At least ten counts were recorded for this clonotype. The rearrangement links TRBV2 to TRBJ2-3; tentatively, D is TRBD1 (6 bases). CDR1 SNHLY and CDR2 FYNNEI come from the germline V gene. CDR3 length equals 13 residues. V lost 6 bases, J lost 8 bases, and 15 bases lay in between. CDR3 loop: CASSAAGAGTQYF. The CDR3 coding sequence is TGTGCCAGCAGCGCCGCAGGGGCTGGTACGCAGTATTTT.

The genes are TRBV11-2 and TRBJ1-1, with D hard to call. Trimming stripped 5 bases from V and 5 bases from J, with 9 bases between. The CDR3 is 12 residues long. Germline V CDR1 and CDR2: SGHAT, FQNNGV. DNA of the CDR3: TGTGCCAGCAGCGTGCACGGTACTGAAGCTTTCTTT. Translating gives CASSVHGTEAFF. Supplemented by reference TRBV11-2 and TRBJ1-1, the full variable domain reads EAGVAQSPRYKIIEKRQSVAFWCNPISGHATLYWYQQILGQGPKLLIQFQNNGVVDDSQLPKDRFSAERLKGVDSTLKIQPAKLEDSAVYLCASSVHGTEAFFGQGTRLTVV.

This chain connects TRBV2 to TRBJ2-7; 9 nucleotides match TRBD2. V lost 11 bases, J lost 9 bases, and 14 bases stayed unmatched. Germline lookup yields CDR1 SNHLY and CDR2 FYNNEI. There are 13 residues in the CDR3. In nucleotides, the CDR3 is TGTGCCCGCCCCGGGCTAGCGGGAAACGGGCAGTACTTC. Amino acids: CARPGLAGNGQYF.

This clonotype occurred a few times. The chain couples TRBV18 to TRBJ1-6; D is unclear. Trimming left V 1 base short and J 8 bases short, with 12 bases between. The CDR3 runs 15 residues. From germline, CDR1 is KGHSH and CDR2 LQKENI. DNA for the CDR3: TGTGCCAGCTCACCACAGAAACAGACCTATTCACCCCTCCACTTT. It is translated as CASSPQKQTYSPLHF.

The table lists this clonotype with a few counts. The genes are TRBV4-3 and TRBJ2-1; 8 bases align to TRBD1. The CDR3 spans 14 residues. Germline lookup yields CDR1 LGHNA and CDR2 YSLEER. Unmatched junction bases numbered 5, after V lost 0 bases and J lost 10 bases. The CDR3 loop reads CASSQEVGQGEQFF. CDR3 sequence (DNA): TGCGCCAGCAGCCAAGAGGTCGGACAGGGCGAGCAGTTCTTC.

Remarks on this clonotype: This clone may be a read error of a much larger clone one base away. The chain recombines TRBV2 with TRBJ1-2; D is unresolved. Germline V gene sequence: CDR1 SNHLY, CDR2 FYNNEI. V was pared by 5 bases and J by 8 bases, with 15 bases between. The CDR3 is made up of 13 amino acids. CDR3 nucleotides: TGTGCCAGCAGTTTGTCCCTGAATTGGGGCTACACCTTC. Its translation is CASSLSLNWGYTF.

J is TRBJ2-7 and V is TRBV20-1; perhaps TRBD2 as D (6 bases). V dropped 1 base and J dropped 5 bases, with 15 bases sitting between them. CDR1 and CDR2 (germline): DFQATT, SNEGSKA (reference sequence). The CDR3 runs 14 residues. CDR3 sequence: CSARGTKDNDEQYF. CDR3 in DNA: TGCAGTGCTAGAGGGACTAAGGATAACGACGAGCAGTACTTC.

This clonotype was seen more than once but under ten times. The chain joins TRBV9 to TRBJ2-1; TRBD2 aligns across 10 bases. The ends lost 4 bases at V and 6 bases at J; junction bases unmatched: 7. The CDR3 totals 15 residues. Germline CDR1 SGDLS, CDR2 YYNGEE. The CDR3, as DNA: TGTGCCAGCAGCTACACTAGCGGGGATTTCAATGAGCAGTTCTTC. It is translated as CASSYTSGDFNEQFF.

This clonotype was found a few times. The rearrangement joins TRBV27 to TRBJ2-2; D is possibly TRBD1 (6 bases). The CDR3 is made up of 14 amino acids. In germline, CDR1 is MNHEY, CDR2 SMNVEV (reference sequence). Trimming removed 9 bases at V and 7 bases at J, with 18 bases between. The CDR3 DNA follows: TGTGCCAGTGTCAATGGACAGAGGTACGGGGAGCTGTTTTTT. It is translated as CASVNGQRYGELFF.

This clonotype has just a few counts. The rearrangement uses TRBV20-1 and TRBJ1-1, with D possibly TRBD1 on 5 matching bases. V was shortened by 6 bases and J by 3 bases, with 11 bases between the two germline ends. CDR1 and CDR2 (germline): DFQATT, SNEGSKA (reference sequence). This CDR3 has 12 residues. CDR3 sequence (DNA): TGCAGTGCGGCAGGGACCCACACTGAAGCTTTCTTT. The encoded protein is CSAAGTHTEAFF.

This clonotype occurred many times. The rearrangement joins TRBV19 to TRBJ1-3, with D perhaps matching TRBD1 (6 bases). The CDR3 length is 14 residues. The ends were cut back, 5 bases at V and 1 base at J, with 9 bases in the middle. Germline-derived CDR1 and CDR2 are LNHDA and SQIVND (reference sequence). CDR3 in amino acids: CASSPGQSGNTIYF. The CDR3 nucleotides read TGTGCCAGTAGTCCAGGACAGTCTGGAAACACCATATATTTT.

This clonotype was observed a handful of times. The chain combines TRBV20-1 with TRBJ2-2; D is ambiguous. From germline, CDR1 is DFQATT and CDR2 SNEGSKA (reference sequence). CDR3 length: 12 amino acids. Trimming stripped 0 bases from V and 7 bases from J, with 6 bases between. The CDR3 bases are TGCAGTGCTAGAGATACTGGCGGGGAGCTGTTTTTT. Translated: CSARDTGGELFF.

About this clonotype itself: The junction differs from germline at one of its ends, possibly a read error. The chain couples TRBV5-1 to TRBJ1-4; D might be TRBD1 (6 bases). Germline V lookup: CDR1 SGHRS, CDR2 YFSETQ. The CDR3 is 15 residues long. The CDR3: CASSTQGGFGEELFF. The CDR3 bases are TGCGCCAGCAGCACACAGGGCGGGTTCGGTGAAGAACTGTTTTTT.